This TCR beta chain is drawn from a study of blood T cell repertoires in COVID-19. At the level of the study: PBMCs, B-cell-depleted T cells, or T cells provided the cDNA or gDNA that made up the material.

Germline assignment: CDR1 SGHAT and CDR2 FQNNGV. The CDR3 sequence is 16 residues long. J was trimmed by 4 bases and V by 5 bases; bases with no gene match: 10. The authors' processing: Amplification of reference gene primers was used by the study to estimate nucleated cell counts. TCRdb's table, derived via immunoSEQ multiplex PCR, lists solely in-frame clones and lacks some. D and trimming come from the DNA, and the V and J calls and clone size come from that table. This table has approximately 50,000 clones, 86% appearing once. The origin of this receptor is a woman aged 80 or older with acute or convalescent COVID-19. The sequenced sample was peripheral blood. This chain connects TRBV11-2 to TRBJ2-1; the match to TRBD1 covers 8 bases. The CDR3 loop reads CASSEGQGVKYNEQFF. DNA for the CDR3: TGTGCCAGCAGCGAAGGACAGGGAGTAAAGTACAATGAGCAGTTCTTC.